One and the same sample provided the 28 T cell receptor beta chains below, sequenced in a study of cytomegalovirus exposure and HLA in healthy donors. The PCR made use of 60 Vbeta and 13 Jbeta primers. The table came from immunoSEQ multiplex PCR; TCRdb's copy has only in-frame clones and leaves some out. The sample lists about 140,000 clones, over 60% seen once, with roughly 2% in the top ten. The material sequenced was PBMCs. These receptors came from a young man in good health and CMV-seronegative.

The rearrangement joins TRBV10-3 to TRBJ2-7; 9 bases map to TRBD2. The CDR3 loop spans 14 amino acids. Per germline, CDR1 ENHRY and CDR2 SYGVKD. J lost 6 bases, V lost 6 bases, and 9 bases had no gene match. In DNA, the CDR3 is TGTGCCATCAGGGTCGTAGCGGGAGTGGGCGAGCAGTACTTC. It translates to CAIRVVAGVGEQYF.

This clone was recorded a few times. The chain recombines TRBV2 with TRBJ2-5, with D perhaps matching TRBD2 (5 bases). Trimming left V 7 bases short and J 5 bases short, with 14 bases between. This CDR3 has 13 residues. CDR1 SNHLY and CDR2 FYNNEI come from the germline V gene. CDR3 DNA sequence: TGTGCCAGCATTTTACCGCCGGGGGAGACCCAGTACTTC. Its translation: CASILPPGETQYF.

The chain is built from TRBV9 and TRBJ2-7, with 11 bases that match TRBD2. V shed 0 bases and J 5 bases; nucleotides not matched to a gene: 4. From germline, CDR1 is SGDLS and CDR2 YYNGEE. The CDR3 totals 15 residues. In DNA form, the CDR3 reads TGTGCCAGCAGCGTAGGACTAGCGGGATCTCACGAGCAGTACTTC. It is translated as CASSVGLAGSHEQYF.

As DNA, the CDR3 is TGTGCCAGCAGCTCCCGGGACAGGGGTGGGGGTACGCAGTATTTT. Translated, it gives CASSSRDRGGGTQYF. This chain links TRBV7-8 with TRBJ2-3, with TRBD1 identical over 10 bases. Germline V gene lookup returns CDR1 SGHVS and CDR2 FQNEAQ. The CDR3 sequence is 15 residues long. Trimming took 4 bases from V and 8 from J; bases not matched to a gene: 9. Drawing the rest from reference TRBV7-8 and TRBJ2-3, the complete variable domain is GAGVSQSPRYKVAKRGQDVALRCDPISGHVSLFWYQQALGQGPEFLTYFQNEAQLDKSGLPSDRFFAERPEGSVSTLKIQRTQQEDSAVYLCASSSRDRGGGTQYFGPGTRLTVL.

This clone was counted a few times. The chain couples TRBV5-1 to TRBJ2-1; 8 bases agree with TRBD2. The ends lost 0 bases at V and 4 bases at J; junction bases unmatched: 9. The germline V gene has CDR1 SGHRS and CDR2 YFSETQ. The CDR3 totals 17 residues. Written as DNA, the CDR3 is TGCGCCAGCAGCTTGGCGGGGTGGAGCGGGAGTTACAATGAGCAGTTCTTC. It is translated as CASSLAGWSGSYNEQFF. The full variable domain, rest sourced from reference TRBV5-1 and TRBJ2-1, is KAGVTQTPRYLIKTRGQQVTLSCSPISGHRSVSWYQQTPGQGLQFLFEYFSETQRNKGNFPGRFSGRQFSNSRSEMNVSTLELGDSALYLCASSLAGWSGSYNEQFFGPGTRLTVL.

This sequence joins TRBV9 and TRBJ2-5, with 7 bases lining up with TRBD1. The V gene end was trimmed by 3 bases and the J gene end by 4 bases; junction bases not matched to a gene: 12. This CDR3 contains 16 residues. Germline V gene lookup returns CDR1 SGDLS and CDR2 YYNGEE. CDR3 sequence reads: CASSDSVTGLGETQYF. CDR3 DNA: TGTGCCAGCAGCGATTCTGTGACAGGGTTGGGAGAGACCCAGTACTTC. The whole variable domain, remainder taken from reference TRBV9 and TRBJ2-5, is DSGVTQTPKHLITATGQRVTLRCSPRSGDLSVYWYQQSLDQGLQFLIQYYNGEERAKGNILERFSAQQFPDLHSELNLSSLELGDSALYFCASSDSVTGLGETQYFGPGTRLLVL.

The chain couples TRBV4-1 to TRBJ1-5; D uncertain. Germline values: CDR1 MGHRA, CDR2 YSYEKL. With 6 bases removed from V and 1 base from J, the gap between germline ends came to 10 bases. The CDR3 runs 14 residues. The CDR3 DNA follows: TGCGCCAGCAGGCACGCGGGGAGCAATCAGCCCCAGCATTTT. Protein product: CASRHAGSNQPQHF.

The chain joins TRBV30 to TRBJ2-3, with a possible D match to TRBD1 (6 bases). The CDR3 is 13 amino acids. CDR1 and CDR2 from the germline V gene are GTSNPN and SVGIG (reference sequence). V dropped 4 bases and J dropped 4 bases, with 12 bases sitting between them. The CDR3 region has the DNA TGTGCCTGGATTCCCTGGGGGCCAGATACGCAGTATTTT. Its protein is CAWIPWGPDTQYF. The entire variable domain, with the rest obtained from reference TRBV30 and TRBJ2-3, is as follows: SQTIHQWPATLVQPVGSPLSLECTVEGTSNPNLYWYRQAAGRGLQLLFYSVGIGQISSEVPQNLSASRPQDRQFILSSKKLLLSDSGFYLCAWIPWGPDTQYFGPGTRLTVL.

The chain couples TRBV5-1 to TRBJ1-1, with D uncertain. With 0 bases removed from V and 1 base from J, the gap between germline ends came to 10 bases. This CDR3 has 15 residues. Germline values: CDR1 SGHRS, CDR2 YFSETQ. CDR3 bases: TGCGCCAGCAGCTTGGCCCAATGGCCGAACACTGAAGCTTTCTTT. This codes for CASSLAQWPNTEAFF.

Only a few counts were recorded for this clone. The rearrangement joins TRBV5-1 to TRBJ2-1, with TRBD2 identical over 10 bases. The germline gives CDR1 SGHRS, CDR2 YFSETQ. Trimming at V came to 2 bases and at J to 5 bases, leaving 4 bases not matched to a gene. The CDR3 is 15 amino acids. The CDR3 DNA follows: TGCGCCAGCAGCTTAACTAGCGGGACCAACAATGAGCAGTTCTTC. As protein: CASSLTSGTNNEQFF.

V is TRBV10-3 and J is TRBJ1-5; no clear D. CDR1 and CDR2 (germline): ENHRY, SYGVKD. The CDR3 is 16 amino acids. V was shortened by 4 bases and J by 0 bases, with 13 bases between the two germline ends. The CDR3 spells CAISGTSGNSNQPQHF. CDR3 sequence (DNA): TGTGCCATCAGTGGTACCTCAGGAAATAGCAATCAGCCCCAGCATTTT.

The rearrangement links TRBV19 to TRBJ1-1; D possibly corresponds to TRBD1 (6 bases). V gave up 6 bases and J gave up 11 bases, with 22 bases separating them. The CDR3 has 14 residues. Looked up from germline, CDR1 is LNHDA and CDR2 is SQIVND (reference sequence). CDR3 protein: CASSRTGSRNHAFF. CDR3 in DNA: TGTGCCAGTAGCCGTACAGGGTCCAGGAATCATGCTTTCTTT.

This chain links TRBV4-1 with TRBJ2-6; a weak D match, TRBD2 (5 bases). CDR1 is MGHRA, CDR2 YSYEKL, per germline. V was pared by 3 bases and J by 0 bases, with 12 bases between. This CDR3 spans 17 amino acids. The CDR3 bases are TGCGCCAGCAGCCACCCGGGCGGGCTCTCTGGGGCCAACGTCCTGACTTTC. The encoded protein is CASSHPGGLSGANVLTF.

In its sample, this clone was seen a few times. The chain joins TRBV6-6 to TRBJ1-1, with D possibly TRBD1 on 5 matching bases. Germline V gene lookup returns CDR1 MNHNY and CDR2 SVGAGI (reference sequence). V lost 2 bases and J 1 base, leaving 11 bases between the germline ends. The CDR3 contains 15 residues. Written as DNA, the CDR3 is TGTGCCAGCAGTTACGGTAGGCAGGGGAACACTGAAGCTTTCTTT. Its translation: CASSYGRQGNTEAFF.

This clone has only a few counts. The chain combines TRBV27 with TRBJ2-3; TRBD2 matches 13 bases. V was pared by 6 bases and J by 2 bases, with 8 bases of the junction left unmatched. The CDR3 loop spans 17 amino acids. Germline CDR1 and CDR2: MNHEY and SMNVEV (reference sequence). The CDR3 loop is CASRPELAGGITDTQYF. The CDR3, as DNA: TGTGCCAGCAGACCCGAACTAGCGGGGGGGATCACAGATACGCAGTATTTT.

This clone occurred a few times. This chain joins TRBV6-1 and TRBJ2-1, with a tentative D call TRBD2 (6 bases). Germline CDR1 reads MNHNS; CDR2 reads SASEGT. V lost 5 bases and J 6 bases, leaving 17 bases between the germline ends. The CDR3 is made up of 15 amino acids. CDR3 residues: CASSSGTGPSNEQFF. DNA for the CDR3: TGTGCCAGCAGTTCGGGGACTGGTCCCTCCAATGAGCAGTTCTTC.

This clone was seen only a few times. This chain connects TRBV9 to TRBJ1-2; D is undetermined. V was trimmed by 0 bases and J by 4 bases, leaving 13 bases between them. CDR1 and CDR2 from the germline V gene are SGDLS and YYNGEE. CDR3 length: 15 amino acids. CDR3 DNA sequence: TGTGCCAGCAGCGTAGTTCCTGGAGGATCCTATGGCTACACCTTC. This encodes CASSVVPGGSYGYTF.

This chain uses TRBV19 with TRBJ1-1, with a possible D match to TRBD1 (5 bases). V lost 11 bases and J lost 5, with 12 bases in between. Germline assignment: CDR1 LNHDA and CDR2 SQIVND (reference sequence). CDR3 size: 11 residues. CDR3 protein: CAAAGRTEAFF. DNA of the CDR3: TGTGCCGCCGCAGGGCGGACTGAAGCTTTCTTT. The variable domain in full, completed from reference TRBV19 and TRBJ1-1, reads DGGITQSPKYLFRKEGQNVTLSCEQNLNHDAMYWYRQDPGQGLRLIYYSQIVNDFQKGDIAEGYSVSREKKESFPLTVTSAQKNPTAFYLCAAAGRTEAFFGQGTRLTVV.

This clone was detected a few times. The V and J genes are TRBV18 and TRBJ2-3; 8 bases match TRBD1. The trim removed 1 base at V and 2 bases at J, leaving 5 bases unmatched. CDR3 size: 16 residues. CDR1 and CDR2 from the germline V gene are KGHSH and LQKENI. The CDR3 spells CASSPLGTGPTDTQYF. In nucleotides, the CDR3 is TGTGCCAGCTCACCACTCGGGACAGGACCCACAGATACGCAGTATTTT.

This clone showed up just a few times. The rearrangement links TRBV2 to TRBJ1-2; 8 nucleotides match TRBD1. CDR3 length equals 16 residues. Per the germline V gene, CDR1 is SNHLY and CDR2 is FYNNEI. V was pared by 4 bases and J by 5 bases, with 12 bases of the junction left unmatched. The CDR3 DNA reads as TGTGCCAGCAGTGCTCAGGGGGCCACAACCCGATATGGCTACACCTTC. It specifies CASSAQGATTRYGYTF. The full variable domain, rest sourced from reference TRBV2 and TRBJ1-2, is EPEVTQTPSHQVTQMGQEVILRCVPISNHLYFYWYRQILGQKVEFLVSFYNNEISEKSEIFDDQFSVERPDGSNFTLKIRSTKLEDSAMYFCASSAQGATTRYGYTFGSGTRLTVV.

The chain links TRBV7-8 to TRBJ1-1, with 9 bases lining up with TRBD1. This CDR3 contains 15 residues. V lost 2 bases to trimming and J lost 4 bases; unmatched junction nucleotides: 5. Germline assignment: CDR1 SGHVS and CDR2 FQNEAQ. The chain's CDR3 is CASSLSDRGGTEAFF. CDR3 sequence (DNA): TGTGCCAGCAGCTTATCAGACAGGGGGGGCACTGAAGCTTTCTTT.

This clone was recorded a few times. The chain links TRBV2 to TRBJ2-1; 14 nucleotides line up with TRBD2. The J segment lost 0 bases and the V segment lost 10 bases, leaving 8 bases of the junction unmatched. There are 17 residues in the CDR3. Per germline, CDR1 SNHLY and CDR2 FYNNEI. CDR3 sequence reads: CANGLAGGTSSYNEQFF. DNA of the CDR3: TGTGCCAATGGACTAGCGGGAGGTACTAGCTCCTACAATGAGCAGTTCTTC.

CDR3 residues: CASRRGGGISTDTQYF. DNA for the CDR3: TGTGCCAGCAGGCGGGGGGGCGGGATAAGCACAGATACGCAGTATTTT. This chain uses TRBV2 with TRBJ2-3; 9 bases agree with TRBD2. Trimming at V came to 6 bases and at J to 0 bases, leaving 7 bases not matched to a gene. The CDR3 contains 16 residues. The germline V gene has CDR1 SNHLY and CDR2 FYNNEI.

Only a few counts were recorded for this clone. The chain employs TRBV4-1 and TRBJ1-1; 8 positions agree with TRBD1. Germline values: CDR1 MGHRA, CDR2 YSYEKL. V shed 1 base and J 1 base; nucleotides not matched to a gene: 11. This CDR3 comprises 18 residues. The CDR3 reads CASSQVSIPGQENTEAFF. The CDR3 bases are TGCGCCAGCAGCCAAGTTTCAATCCCGGGACAGGAGAACACTGAAGCTTTCTTT.

The chain couples TRBV6-5 to TRBJ2-7; 7 bases fit TRBD2. With V trimmed by 5 bases and J by 1 base, 5 bases remained unmatched. Germline lookup yields CDR1 MNHEY and CDR2 SVGAGI. This CDR3 has 14 amino acids. The CDR3 is CASSPRGESYEQYF. The DNA of the CDR3 is TGTGCCAGCAGTCCCCGGGGGGAATCCTACGAGCAGTACTTC.

CDR3 DNA: TGTGCCAGCAGCGTCCTGGGGCGCCGAGCTTTCTTT. Encoded protein: CASSVLGRRAFF. This chain connects TRBV11-2 to TRBJ1-1; D may be TRBD1 (5 bases). V was shortened by 5 bases and J by 10 bases, with 14 bases between the two germline ends. Germline-derived CDR1 and CDR2 are SGHAT and FQNNGV. The CDR3 loop spans 12 amino acids.

V and J are TRBV28 and TRBJ2-7, with TRBD2 matching 13 bases. Trimming at V came to 4 bases and at J to 4 bases, leaving 4 bases not matched to a gene. The V gene's germline CDR1 is MDHEN and CDR2 SYDVKM. The CDR3 sequence is 15 residues long. The CDR3 DNA follows: TGTGCCAGCAGTTCTAGGACTAGCGGGAGTTACGAGCAGTACTTC. Translating gives CASSSRTSGSYEQYF.

The genes are TRBV2 and TRBJ2-7; 10 bases line up with TRBD1. CDR1 and CDR2 (germline): SNHLY, FYNNEI. V trimming: 6 bases; J trimming: 4 bases; junction bases outside the gene matches: 6. The CDR3 length is 14 residues. The CDR3 coding sequence is TGTGCCAGCAGGGCGGGACAGGGGAAATACGAGCAGTACTTC. Amino acid sequence: CASRAGQGKYEQYF.